The 5 T cell receptor beta chains reported below all come from one sample, sequenced in a study of shared clonotypes between healthy human individuals. CD45RO-negative, CCR7-selected cells formed the naive CD8 fraction, which excluded terminally differentiated effector memory CD45RA+ cells. The method was immunoSEQ multiplex PCR; TCRdb's version includes in-frame clones alone and lacks a portion of them. Here the sample spans about 2.1 million clones, around 93% being singletons. The specimen sequenced was naive CD8+ T cells from PBMCs. All receptors come from a young man in good health. Some clones in this sample may be carry-over from other donors' samples.

The chain couples TRBV28 to TRBJ1-2; D perhaps matches TRBD1 (5 bases). Germline values: CDR1 MDHEN, CDR2 SYDVKM. This CDR3 contains 15 residues. The V end was cut by 3 bases, the J end by 8 bases, with 19 bases between. The CDR3 DNA follows: TGTGCCAGCAGTTTGTTTGGGGAATCCCGGGACGGCTACACCTTC. Protein: CASSLFGESRDGYTF.

The chain employs TRBV27 and TRBJ2-3, with a possible D match to TRBD2 (5 bases). The CDR3 loop spans 14 amino acids. Germline V gene data show CDR1 as MNHEY and CDR2 as SMNVEV (reference sequence). Trimming stripped 1 base from V and 4 bases from J, with 9 bases between. CDR3 region: CASSLFGIPDTQYF. Written as DNA, the CDR3 is TGTGCCAGCAGTTTATTCGGGATACCAGATACGCAGTATTTT.

This clone was recorded only once. The J gene is TRBJ1-5, the V gene TRBV28, with D possibly being TRBD1 (5 bases). The CDR3 runs to 16 residues. CDR1 is MDHEN, CDR2 SYDVKM, per germline. Between the trimmed V and J ends, which lost 2 bases and 3 bases, there was a span of 14 bases. This CDR3 reads CASSLPRQKNNQPQHF. The DNA of the CDR3 is TGTGCCAGCAGTTTACCCCGACAGAAAAACAATCAGCCCCAGCATTTT.

The genes are TRBV7-2 and TRBJ2-7; TRBD2 might be the D (6 bases). The CDR3 runs 14 residues. V gave up 4 bases and J gave up 3 bases, with 13 bases separating them. Germline CDR1 and CDR2: SGHTA and FQGNSA. The chain's CDR3 is CASSSFGGIYEQYF. The CDR3 DNA reads as TGTGCCAGCAGCTCGTTTGGGGGGATCTACGAGCAGTACTTC.

The rearrangement uses TRBV6-5 and TRBJ2-1, with D possibly being TRBD2 (6 bases). Between the trimmed V and J ends, which lost 0 bases and 5 bases, there was a span of 11 bases. Germline-derived CDR1 and CDR2 are MNHEY and SVGAGI. CDR3 length: 15 residues. CDR3 bases: TGTGCCAGCAGTTACTCGAGGACTATAAACAATGAGCAGTTCTTC. Translation: CASSYSRTINNEQFF.